The present T cell receptor beta chain was sequenced within a study of cytomegalovirus exposure and HLA in healthy donors. Primers: 60 Vbeta forward and 13 Jbeta reverse. Assay: immunoSEQ multiplex PCR; the TCRdb copy retains only in-frame clones and omits some. The sample has 150,000 to 160,000 clones; roughly 80% are singletons. V lost 0 bases and J lost 1, with 9 bases in between. This CDR3 spans 16 amino acids. Germline CDR1 MRHNA, CDR2 SNTAGT. The chain carries TRBV6-4 and TRBJ1-4; D possibly corresponds to TRBD1 (5 bases). The sequence was collected from a woman aged 40 to 50 in good health and CMV-seronegative. The sequencing sample was made of PBMCs. The CDR3 DNA sequence: TGTGCCAGCAGTGACTCTTGGGGGGAAACTAATGAAAAACTGTTTTTT. Amino acids: CASSDSWGETNEKLFF.